Below are 4 T cell receptor beta chains sequenced from a single sample in a study of blood T cell repertoires in COVID-19. Using immunoSEQ multiplex PCR, the repertoire was profiled, and TCRdb retains in-frame clones only, with some absent. The repertoire has more than 250,000 clones, 70% to 90% of them found once; the top ten carry 2.2%. Sequenced material: PBMCs or T cells enriched from blood (not recorded which). All receptors come from a man aged 30-40 years who had recovered from COVID-19.

The rearrangement joins TRBV29-1 to TRBJ2-3, with 7 bases matching TRBD1. V gave up 3 bases and J gave up 3 bases; unmatched junction bases: 6. CDR3 length equals 14 residues. Germline V gene data show CDR1 as SQVTM and CDR2 as ANQGSEA. The CDR3 spells CSVDVQGWTDTQYF. Here the CDR3 DNA reads TGCAGCGTTGATGTACAGGGGTGGACAGATACGCAGTATTTT.

The chain combines TRBV9 with TRBJ2-3; perhaps TRBD2 as D (6 bases). Germline loops: CDR1 SGDLS, CDR2 YYNGEE. The CDR3 spans 15 residues. The germline V and J ends were trimmed by 2 bases and 0 bases, with 10 bases remaining between them. The CDR3: CASSVVAASTDTQYF. CDR3 nucleotide sequence: TGTGCCAGCAGCGTGGTAGCGGCTAGCACAGATACGCAGTATTTT. Using reference TRBV9 and TRBJ2-3 for the parts outside the CDR3, the full variable domain is DSGVTQTPKHLITATGQRVTLRCSPRSGDLSVYWYQQSLDQGLQFLIQYYNGEERAKGNILERFSAQQFPDLHSELNLSSLELGDSALYFCASSVVAASTDTQYFGPGTRLTVL.

This clone is a singleton in its sample. The chain employs TRBV3-1 (or the pseudogene TRBV3-2) and TRBJ1-2; 7 bases match TRBD1. Germline CDR1 reads LGHDT; CDR2 reads YNNKEL (reference sequence). The CDR3 is 14 residues long. Trimming removed 6 bases from V and 5 bases from J; junction bases left unmatched: 9. CDR3 DNA sequence: TGTGCCAGCAGGCCACAGGGGCAGGGTTATGGCTACACCTTC. Encoded protein: CASRPQGQGYGYTF.

The CDR3 sequence is CASSLRQGGAFF. The CDR3 DNA reads as TGTGCCAGCAGTTTACGGCAGGGGGGAGCTTTCTTT. The chain combines TRBV12-3 or TRBV12-4 with TRBJ1-1, with 7 bases matching TRBD1. Trimming cost V 2 bases and J 10 bases; bases outside gene matches: 4. This CDR3 spans 12 amino acids.